Below, 7 T cell receptor beta chains from the same sample are listed, as sequenced in a study of blood T cells in healthy people across ages. A second PCR, run for roughly 7 to 12 cycles, used a sample-barcoded 5' primer plus a J-beta primer mix. MiXCR, run by TCRdb on the 5' RACE reads, gives a single entry per CDR3 protein. The repertoire includes 650,000 to 800,000 distinct CDR3 sequences, around 52% of them detected once, and roughly 14% sits in the top ten. The sequenced sample consisted of blood. The source is a woman older than 75 in good health.

V gene TRBV5-1 combines with J gene TRBJ2-3, with 7 bases that match TRBD2. V lost 4 bases to trimming and J lost 3 bases; unmatched junction nucleotides: 11. The germline CDR1 and CDR2 sequences are SGHRS and YFSETQ. The CDR3 has 16 residues. CDR3 in DNA: TGCGCCAGCAGCGTGAGACTAGCATCTAATACAGATACGCAGTATTTT. This encodes CASSVRLASNTDTQYF.

The chain recombines TRBV12-3 or TRBV12-4 with TRBJ2-1; a weak D match, TRBD2 (6 bases). The CDR3 runs 14 residues. The ends were cut back, 7 bases at V and 4 bases at J, with 14 bases in the middle. The CDR3 DNA is TGTGCCAGCAACTCGGGACTCGAATACAATGAGCAGTTCTTC. The encoded protein is CASNSGLEYNEQFF.

This clonotype was picked up a small number of times. V and J are TRBV9 and TRBJ2-1; 8 bases agree with TRBD2. This CDR3 is 16 amino acids long. The V gene's germline CDR1 is SGDLS and CDR2 YYNGEE. With V trimmed by 0 bases and J by 2 bases, 4 bases remained unmatched. The DNA for the CDR3 is TGTGCCAGCAGCGTAGCGGCGCGGGAGGCCTACAATGAGCAGTTCTTC. It encodes CASSVAAREAYNEQFF.

This clonotype has ten or more counts. The V call is TRBV20-1, the J call TRBJ2-1, with 9 bases matching TRBD2. CDR1 is DFQATT, CDR2 SNEGSKA, per germline (reference sequence). CDR3 length: 16 amino acids. With V trimmed by 0 bases and J by 2 bases, 5 bases remained unmatched. In nucleotides, the CDR3 is TGCAGTGCTAGAGATGGCGGGAGGGCTGCCTACAATGAGCAGTTCTTC. Its translation is CSARDGGRAAYNEQFF.

This clonotype has ten or more counts. The chain couples TRBV12-3 or TRBV12-4 to TRBJ2-7; 8 positions agree with TRBD1. The V and J ends lost 3 bases and 4 bases, in that order; junction bases with no gene match: 5. The CDR3 loop spans 14 amino acids. The CDR3 DNA follows: TGTGCCAGCAGTTTCACGACAGGGGAATACGAGCAGTACTTC. Its protein is CASSFTTGEYEQYF.

This clonotype has ten or more counts. The chain employs TRBV12-3 or TRBV12-4 and TRBJ2-1, with no clear D. V shed 5 bases and J shed 7 bases, with 24 bases lying between them. The CDR3 contains 17 residues. The CDR3 loop reads CASSPSKRFSGPNEQFF. In DNA, the CDR3 is TGTGCCAGCAGTCCCTCCAAGCGCTTTTCCGGGCCTAATGAGCAGTTCTTC.

There are many counts of this clonotype. The chain has TRBV12-3 or TRBV12-4 and TRBJ1-2; a possible D gene is TRBD1 (5 bases). The CDR3 is 11 residues long. CDR3 amino acids: CGTTENYGYTF. CDR3 nucleotide sequence: TGTGGAACGACAGAGAACTATGGCTACACCTTC.